The entry below gives a single T cell receptor (beta chain) sequence along with its context. This record belongs to a study of early T cells in non-severe SARS-CoV-2 infection. Across the study: Sequencing targeted bulk RNA from unsorted whole blood, leaving chains unpaired.

TCRdb reanalysed the 5' RACE reads using MiXCR and keeps one entry per CDR3 protein. The data hold 98,000 or so distinct CDR3 sequences, with approximately 12% observed a single time. Trimming pared 3 bases from V and 0 bases from J, leaving 9 bases between. The CDR3 is 14 amino acids. The receptor was isolated from an adult who was a healthcare worker with PCR-confirmed SARS-CoV-2 infection or an uninfected control (not recorded which). The sequencing here drew on whole blood, taken at baseline. The V call is TRBV12-3 or TRBV12-4, the J call TRBJ2-7; either TRBD1 or TRBD2 may fit D (6 bases each). The CDR3 DNA sequence: TGTGCCAGCAGTTTGAAGGGGGGCTCCTACGAGCAGTACTTC. Translating gives CASSLKGGSYEQYF.